This T cell receptor (beta chain) came from a study of shared clonotypes between healthy human individuals. Findings of the study overall: Naive subsets, compared against memory subsets, generally had larger estimated richness values.

Germline-derived CDR1 and CDR2 are SQVTM and ANQGSEA. V dropped 4 bases and J dropped 1 base, with 4 bases sitting between them. The CDR3 covers 11 residues. Tens of thousands of T cell genomes, or around 180 ng DNA, went into the sorted-subset replicate PCRs. Some clones are missing from TCRdb's copy, which holds only in-frame ones; the method was immunoSEQ multiplex PCR. The data contain 950,000 to 1,300,000 clones, 60% to 80% of them singletons. With respect to this clone: Its antigen is still unknown.

Healthy HIV-negative adults without recent acute infections or vaccinations served as donors. Splitting the CD4+ cells yielded a CD45RA+ naive subset and a CD45RA-negative memory subset. The receptor was isolated from a man younger than 35 in good health. The sequencing sample was made of memory CD4+ T cells sorted from blood. As for subset: CD45RA-negative fraction. This chain joins TRBV29-1 and TRBJ1-1; D is unclear. The CDR3 loop is CSVVQNTEAFF. The CDR3 coding sequence is TGCAGCGTTGTTCAGAACACTGAAGCTTTCTTT.